This T cell receptor beta chain was found in a study of chemoradiotherapy in HPV16-positive cancers. Per the germline V gene, CDR1 is KGHSH and CDR2 is LQKENI. V shed 3 bases and J shed 1 base, with 6 bases lying between them. The CDR3 has 13 amino acids. Sequenced by immunoSEQ multiplex PCR; TCRdb stores in-frame clones only, minus some. This table has some 1,900 clones, around 90% appearing once. The sample was tumor tissue, taken from a patient who underwent chemoradiotherapy. This TCR was sampled from a human donor with HPV-associated anogenital cancer. The chain carries TRBV18 and TRBJ1-2; D gene ambiguous. The CDR3 sequence is CASSPEFNYGYTF. CDR3 nucleotide sequence: TGTGCCAGCTCACCTGAATTTAACTATGGCTACACCTTC.